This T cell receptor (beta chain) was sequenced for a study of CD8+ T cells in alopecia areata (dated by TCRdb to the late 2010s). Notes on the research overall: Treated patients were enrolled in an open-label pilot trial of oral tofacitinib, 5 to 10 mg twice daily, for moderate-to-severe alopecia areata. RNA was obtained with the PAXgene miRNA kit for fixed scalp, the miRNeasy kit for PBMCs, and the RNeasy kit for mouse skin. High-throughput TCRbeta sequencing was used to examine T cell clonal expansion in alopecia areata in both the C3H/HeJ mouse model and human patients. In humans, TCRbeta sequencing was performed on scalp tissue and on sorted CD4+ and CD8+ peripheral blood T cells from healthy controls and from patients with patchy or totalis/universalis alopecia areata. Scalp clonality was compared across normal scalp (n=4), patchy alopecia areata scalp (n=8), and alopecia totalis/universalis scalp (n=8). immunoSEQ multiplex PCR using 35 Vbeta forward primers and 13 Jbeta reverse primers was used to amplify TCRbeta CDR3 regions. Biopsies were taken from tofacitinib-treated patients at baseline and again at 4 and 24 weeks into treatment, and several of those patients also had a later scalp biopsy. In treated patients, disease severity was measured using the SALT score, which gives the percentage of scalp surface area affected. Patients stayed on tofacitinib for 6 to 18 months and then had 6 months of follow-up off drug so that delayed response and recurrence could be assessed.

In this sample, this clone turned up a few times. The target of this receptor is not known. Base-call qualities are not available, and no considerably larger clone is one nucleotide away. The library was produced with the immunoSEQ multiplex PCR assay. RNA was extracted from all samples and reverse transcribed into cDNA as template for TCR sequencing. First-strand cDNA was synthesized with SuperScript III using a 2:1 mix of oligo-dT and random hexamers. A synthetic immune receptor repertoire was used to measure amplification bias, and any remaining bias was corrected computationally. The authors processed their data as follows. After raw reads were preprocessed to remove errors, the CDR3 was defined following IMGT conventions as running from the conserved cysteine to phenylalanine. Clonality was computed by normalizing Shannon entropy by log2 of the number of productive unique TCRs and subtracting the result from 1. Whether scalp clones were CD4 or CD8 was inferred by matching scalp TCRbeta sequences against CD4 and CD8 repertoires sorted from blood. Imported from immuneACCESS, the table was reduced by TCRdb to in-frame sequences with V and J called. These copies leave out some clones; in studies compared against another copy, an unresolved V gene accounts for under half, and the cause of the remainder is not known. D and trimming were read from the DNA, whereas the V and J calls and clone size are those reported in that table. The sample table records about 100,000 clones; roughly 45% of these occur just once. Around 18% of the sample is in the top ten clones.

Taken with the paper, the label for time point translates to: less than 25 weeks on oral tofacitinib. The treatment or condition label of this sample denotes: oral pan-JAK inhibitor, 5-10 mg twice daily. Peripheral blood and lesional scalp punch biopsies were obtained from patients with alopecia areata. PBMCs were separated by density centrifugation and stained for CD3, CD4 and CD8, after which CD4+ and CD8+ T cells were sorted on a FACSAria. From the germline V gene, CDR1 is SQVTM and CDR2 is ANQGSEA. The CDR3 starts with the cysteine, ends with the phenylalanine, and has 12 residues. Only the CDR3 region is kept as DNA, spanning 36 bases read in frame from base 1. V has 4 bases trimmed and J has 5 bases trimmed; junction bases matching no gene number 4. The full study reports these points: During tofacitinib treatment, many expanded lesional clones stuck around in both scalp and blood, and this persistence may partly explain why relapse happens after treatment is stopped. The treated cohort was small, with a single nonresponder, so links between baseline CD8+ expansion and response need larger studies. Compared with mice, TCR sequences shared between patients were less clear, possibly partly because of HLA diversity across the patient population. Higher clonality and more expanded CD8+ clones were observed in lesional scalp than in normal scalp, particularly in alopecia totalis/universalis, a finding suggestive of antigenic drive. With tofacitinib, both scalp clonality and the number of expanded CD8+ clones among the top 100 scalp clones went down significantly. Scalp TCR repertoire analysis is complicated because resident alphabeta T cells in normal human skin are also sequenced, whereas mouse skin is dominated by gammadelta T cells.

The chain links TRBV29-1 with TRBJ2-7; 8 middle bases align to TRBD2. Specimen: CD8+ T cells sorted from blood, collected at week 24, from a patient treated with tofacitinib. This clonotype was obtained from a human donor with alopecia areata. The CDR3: CSVVAGGHEQYF. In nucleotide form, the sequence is TGCAGCGTTGTTGCGGGAGGCCACGAGCAGTACTTC.